The text below deals with one T cell receptor beta chain. Its antigen remains unidentified. Germline V gene sequence: CDR1 MDHEN, CDR2 SYDVKM. This CDR3 has 14 amino acids. The V gene end was trimmed by 5 bases and the J gene end by 10 bases; junction bases not matched to a gene: 11. This sample was included in a study of memory CD4+ T cells and cytomegalovirus serostatus. Study results and limitations: CD4+ memory repertoires contained about 40% of the roughly 150 reported CMV TCRbeta sequences.

Single viable CD3+CD4+CD8-CD45RO+ cells were sorted as the memory CD4+ T cells. Donors' CMV status reflects serum IgG against pp150, pp28, p38, p52. After thawing, CD4+ T cells were positively selected. Assay used: immunoSEQ multiplex PCR; TCRdb lists only in-frame clones, some missing. Of 25,000 to 30,000 clones listed, around 72% were seen once; the top ten hold more than 0.55%. This receptor was taken from an adult in good health and CMV-seronegative. Material: memory CD4+ T cells from blood. V and J are TRBV28 and TRBJ1-5; TRBD1 aligns across 7 bases. The CDR3: CASSLRQGLSPQHF. For the CDR3, the DNA is TGTGCCAGCAGTCTCAGACAGGGTCTCTCTCCCCAGCATTTT.